The rows below give T cell receptor beta chains drawn from one sample of a study of cytomegalovirus exposure and HLA in healthy donors. Here immunoSEQ multiplex PCR was the method, and the copy in TCRdb shows in-frame clones only, minus some. Found here are around 63,000 clones, under 85% of them singletons; the top ten hold less than 3%. Sequencing input: PBMCs. These receptors were taken from a woman in her 30s in good health and CMV-seronegative. The CDR3 runs from the conserved cysteine through the conserved F or W. Fields, in order: clone size, J gene, CDR3 length, D gene, V gene, CDR3 DNA, CDR3 protein. The D gene is left open where the match is weak. Not every row has a clone size; where given, it reads once, few, many or a size class.

.	TRBJ1-2	15	TRBD1	TRBV29-1	TGCAGCGTCGGCGGTGTCACAGGGGCTGACTATGGCTACACCTTC	CSVGGVTGADYGYTF
.	TRBJ1-1	14	TRBD1	TRBV5-6	TGTGCCAGCAGAGAGACAGGGGGCTTAGTAGGAGCTTTCTTT	CASRETGGLVGAFF
.	TRBJ2-1	16	TRBD2	TRBV10-3	TGTGCCATCAGCGTCACTAGCGGGGGGCTGCGTGGGGAGCAGTTCTTC	CAISVTSGGLRGEQFF
.	TRBJ1-3	13	.	TRBV30	TGTGCCTGGGATACAGGGTCTGGAAACACCATATATTTT	CAWDTGSGNTIYF
few	TRBJ1-1	11	.	TRBV10-1	TGCGCCAGCAGTCGAGGCGGGGAAGCTTTCTTT	CASSRGGEAFF
.	TRBJ1-1	13	TRBD1	TRBV18	TGTGCCAGCTCACCTACAGGGGATACTGAAGCTTTCTTT	CASSPTGDTEAFF
.	TRBJ1-2	14	.	TRBV19	TGTGCCAGTAGTATAGGTACAGGGTCGGCTGGCTACACCTTC	CASSIGTGSAGYTF
.	TRBJ1-4	17	.	TRBV7-9	TGTTCCAGCAGCCCTTCTATTGGGCCCCCAACTAATGAAAAACTGTTTTTT	CSSSPSIGPPTNEKLFF
.	TRBJ2-3	19	TRBD2	TRBV7-3	TGTGCCAGCAGCTTTGTAGCGGGAGGGCGAGTACCATACGCAGATACGCAGTATTTT	CASSFVAGGRVPYADTQYF
.	TRBJ1-1	13	.	TRBV4-3	TGCGCCAGCAGCAGGACAGCGAACACTGAAGCTTTCTTT	CASSRTANTEAFF
.	TRBJ2-7	13	.	TRBV11-2	TGTGCCAGCAGCTTAGCCCGACAGGACGAGCAGTACTTC	CASSLARQDEQYF
.	TRBJ2-1	16	TRBD2	TRBV10-1	TGCGCCAGCAGCCCGAGACTAGCGGGGGGGATGAATGAGCAGTTCTTC	CASSPRLAGGMNEQFF
.	TRBJ2-3	15	TRBD2	TRBV18	TGTGCCAGCTCACTACTAGCGGGGGTCACAGATACGCAGTATTTT	CASSLLAGVTDTQYF
.	TRBJ2-7	16	TRBD2	TRBV7-2	TGTGCCAGCAGCTTAGACTGGCGGGGGAGCTCCTACGAGCAGTACTTC	CASSLDWRGSSYEQYF
.	TRBJ2-6	14	.	TRBV6-1	TGTGCCAGCAGTGCTATCTCTGGGGCCAACGTCCTGACTTTC	CASSAISGANVLTF
once	TRBJ2-2	13	TRBD1	TRBV6-5	TGTGCCAGCAGGGATAGACAGGGAGGGGAGCTGTTTTTT	CASRDRQGGELFF
few	TRBJ1-3	14	.	TRBV7-2	TGTGCCAGCAGCTTAGATGCCAGTGCCTACACCATATATTTT	CASSLDASAYTIYF
.	TRBJ1-1	15	.	TRBV12-5	TGTGCTAGTGGCCGTGGGCCAACACGGGGGACTGAAGCTTTCTTT	CASGRGPTRGTEAFF
.	TRBJ2-2	17	.	TRBV19	TGTGCCAGTACTCTCGCTGGACAGCTGTCCCATGGCGGGGAGCTGTTTTTT	CASTLAGQLSHGGELFF
.	TRBJ2-1	15	TRBD2	TRBV4-3	TGCGCCAGCAGCCCCGGGGGAGCGGGAGCCGGTGAGCAGTTCTTC	CASSPGGAGAGEQFF